These 32 T cell receptor beta chains came from one sample sequenced in a study of control samples from healthy donors and cancer patients. Clones were sequenced by immunoSEQ multiplex PCR, and TCRdb holds only the in-frame ones, with some missing. The profile shows some 120,000 clones, around nine tenths of them singletons. Input material: blood. The receptors shown here come from a man aged 40-49 years in good health.

V usage is TRBV5-5 and J usage is TRBJ2-3; no definite D call. This CDR3 has 15 amino acids. Germline V gene lookup returns CDR1 SGHKS and CDR2 YYEKEE (reference sequence). V lost 1 base and J lost 3, with 12 bases in between. CDR3 sequence: CASSLYGPPTDTQYF. The CDR3 DNA reads as TGTGCCAGCAGCTTGTACGGGCCGCCAACAGATACGCAGTATTTT.

The chain carries TRBV7-6 and TRBJ2-7; 7 bases align to TRBD1. With V trimmed by 1 base and J by 3 bases, 6 bases remained unmatched. Germline assignment: CDR1 SGHVS and CDR2 FNYEAQ. This CDR3 has 15 amino acids. As DNA, the CDR3 is TGTGCCAGCAGCTTAGGGGGACAGTTCGGCTACGAGCAGTACTTC. Protein: CASSLGGQFGYEQYF. The full variable domain, with the rest looked up from reference TRBV7-6 and TRBJ2-7, is GAGVSQSPRYKVTKRGQDVALRCDPISGHVSLYWYRQALGQGPEFLTYFNYEAQQDKSGLPNDRFSAERPEGSISTLTIQRTEQRDSAMYRCASSLGGQFGYEQYFGPGTRLTVT.

This chain links TRBV19 with TRBJ1-5, with D possibly TRBD1 on 6 matching bases. This CDR3 has 16 amino acids. The germline V gene has CDR1 LNHDA and CDR2 SQIVND (reference sequence). The ends were cut back, 5 bases at V and 2 bases at J, with 16 bases in the middle. The DNA for the CDR3 is TGTGCCAGTAGTTCTCTTAGGGGGTTTGGCAATCAGCCCCAGCATTTT. This codes for CASSSLRGFGNQPQHF. Looking up the rest from reference TRBV19 and TRBJ1-5 gives the full variable domain: DGGITQSPKYLFRKEGQNVTLSCEQNLNHDAMYWYRQDPGQGLRLIYYSQIVNDFQKGDIAEGYSVSREKKESFPLTVTSAQKNPTAFYLCASSSLRGFGNQPQHFGDGTRLSIL.

This chain's CDR3 is CASSHYRGGNTEAFF. The DNA of the CDR3 is TGTGCCAGCAGCCACTACAGGGGAGGGAACACTGAAGCTTTCTTT. This sequence joins TRBV7-2 and TRBJ1-1, with 7 bases fitting TRBD1. Germline V gene data show CDR1 as SGHTA and CDR2 as FQGNSA. The CDR3 length is 15 residues. Trimming at V came to 5 bases and at J to 1 base, leaving 7 bases not matched to a gene.

This clone was seen a single time. The CDR3 protein is CASSLGGSADTQYF. The CDR3 coding sequence is TGTGCCAGCAGCCTCGGGGGATCCGCCGATACGCAGTATTTT. The chain joins TRBV3-1 (or the pseudogene TRBV3-2) to TRBJ2-3; a weak D match, TRBD2 (6 bases). Germline CDR1 and CDR2: LGHDT and YNNKEL (reference sequence). V was clipped by 4 bases and J by 6 bases, with 14 bases between them. CDR3 length: 14 residues.

The rearrangement joins TRBV5-1 to TRBJ1-1; no reliable D call. The CDR3 runs to 11 residues. The V end lost 0 bases, the J end lost 10 bases, and 7 bases lay between the germline ends. CDR1 is SGHRS and CDR2 is YFSETQ in the germline V gene. This chain's CDR3 is CASSLGWAAFF. The CDR3 nucleotides read TGCGCCAGCAGCTTGGGGTGGGCAGCTTTCTTT.

The V gene is TRBV13, the J gene TRBJ2-7, with 9 bases fitting TRBD1. This CDR3 spans 16 amino acids. In germline, CDR1 is PRHDT, CDR2 FYEKMQ (reference sequence). Trimming removed 5 bases from V and 3 bases from J; junction bases left unmatched: 11. The CDR3 sequence: CASSQEPGQGFYEQYF. CDR3 bases: TGTGCCAGCAGCCAGGAACCGGGACAGGGTTTCTACGAGCAGTACTTC.

The V call is TRBV7-9, the J call TRBJ1-2; the D is unclear. The CDR3 loop spans 11 amino acids. The V end was cut by 5 bases, the J end by 6 bases, with 7 bases between. Germline values: CDR1 SEHNR, CDR2 FQNEAQ (reference sequence). The CDR3 sequence is CASSLYDGYTF. The CDR3 DNA reads as TGTGCCAGCAGCCTTTACGATGGCTACACCTTC.

The gene calls are TRBV7-8 and TRBJ1-2; 10 bases map to TRBD1. Looked up from germline, CDR1 is SGHVS and CDR2 is FQNEAQ. The V and J ends lost 2 bases and 4 bases, in that order; junction bases with no gene match: 1. CDR3 length equals 14 residues. In DNA form, the CDR3 reads TGTGCCAGCAGCTTACGGACAGGGGGCTATGGCTACACCTTC. Translating it yields CASSLRTGGYGYTF.

The chain joins TRBV6-1 to TRBJ1-3; D unresolved. The V gene's germline CDR1 is MNHNS and CDR2 SASEGT. CDR3 size: 14 residues. Trimming shortened V by 3 bases and J by 0 bases, and 6 bases separated the two germline ends. The CDR3 region has the DNA TGTGCCAGCAGTGACGGGGTCTCTGGAAACACCATATATTTT. It specifies CASSDGVSGNTIYF.

CDR3 protein: CASSNRGENEKLFF. DNA of the CDR3: TGCGCCAGCAGCAACCGCGGCGAGAATGAAAAACTGTTTTTT. V gene TRBV5-1 combines with J gene TRBJ1-4; no firm D call. Germline CDR1 SGHRS, CDR2 YFSETQ. With 4 bases removed from V and 5 bases from J, the gap between germline ends came to 12 bases. The CDR3 is 14 amino acids.

The V gene is TRBV3-1 (or the pseudogene TRBV3-2), the J gene TRBJ2-3; 7 nucleotides align to TRBD1. Germline V gene data show CDR1 as LGHDT and CDR2 as YNNKEL (reference sequence). This CDR3 is 13 amino acids long. Trimming at V came to 4 bases and at J to 9 bases, leaving 7 bases not matched to a gene. The chain's CDR3 is CASSLRTGRTQYF. Written as DNA, the CDR3 is TGTGCCAGCAGCCTTCGGACAGGTCGGACGCAGTATTTT.

The gene calls are TRBV29-1 and TRBJ1-5, with D unresolved. The CDR3 length is 12 residues. The germline V gene has CDR1 SQVTM and CDR2 ANQGSEA. The CDR3, as DNA: TGCAGTGCCCAGAATAGCAATCAGCCCCAGCATTTT. Its translation is CSAQNSNQPQHF.

The genes are TRBV24-1 and TRBJ2-2; D may match TRBD1 or TRBD2 (7 bases each). Trimming removed 12 bases from V and 3 bases from J, with 13 bases in between. CDR1 is KGHDR, CDR2 SFDVKD, per germline. This CDR3 is built from 13 residues. CDR3 residues: CAASGGDTGELFF. DNA of the CDR3: TGTGCCGCCTCAGGGGGGGACACCGGGGAGCTGTTTTTT.

The gene calls are TRBV30 and TRBJ2-1, with a tentative D call TRBD1 (7 bases). Germline V lookup: CDR1 GTSNPN, CDR2 SVGIG (reference sequence). This CDR3 has 15 residues. With 0 bases removed from V and 3 bases from J, the gap between germline ends came to 12 bases. CDR3 sequence (DNA): TGTGCCTGGAGTGTAATCCAGGGGGGCTACAATGAGCAGTTCTTC. This translates into CAWSVIQGGYNEQFF.

The chain links TRBV5-5 to TRBJ2-1; 10 positions agree with TRBD2. J lost 6 bases, V lost 2 bases, and 2 bases had no gene match. This CDR3 has 14 amino acids. The germline CDR1 and CDR2 sequences are SGHKS and YYEKEE (reference sequence). The CDR3 nucleotides are TGTGCCAGCAGCTTTGCTAGCGGGGGCAATGAGCAGTTCTTC. Its protein is CASSFASGGNEQFF.

The chain carries TRBV18 and TRBJ1-6; a weak D match, TRBD1 (5 bases). This CDR3 has 17 residues. Germline loops: CDR1 KGHSH, CDR2 LQKENI. The V end lost 1 base, the J end lost 8 bases, and 18 bases lay between the germline ends. This chain's CDR3 is CASSPRRGPGLDSPLHF. The CDR3 nucleotides read TGTGCCAGCTCACCACGGCGGGGCCCTGGGTTAGATTCACCCCTCCACTTT.

The chain carries TRBV30 and TRBJ1-2; 8 nucleotides agree with TRBD1. V lost 5 bases to trimming and J lost 7 bases; unmatched junction nucleotides: 6. The CDR3 covers 12 residues. CDR1 is GTSNPN and CDR2 is SVGIG in the germline V gene (reference sequence). DNA for the CDR3: TGTGCCTGGGGCCCAGGGGGCCGTGGCTACACCTTC. As protein: CAWGPGGRGYTF.

This clone was counted only a few times. The rearrangement joins TRBV24-1 to TRBJ1-2, with D hard to call. The germline gives CDR1 KGHDR, CDR2 SFDVKD. This CDR3 is built from 11 residues. V was clipped by 2 bases and J by 5 bases, with 2 bases between them. The CDR3, as DNA: TGTGCCACCAGTGATTCGTATGGCTACACCTTC. Its translation is CATSDSYGYTF.

The chain joins TRBV6-5 to TRBJ2-7; a weak D match, TRBD1 (5 bases). Looked up from germline, CDR1 is MNHEY and CDR2 is SVGAGI. This CDR3 region has 15 residues. Trimming stripped 2 bases from V and 1 base from J, with 12 bases between. CDR3 nucleotides: TGTGCCAGCAGTTACGTTCCAGGGAAGTCCTACGAGCAGTACTTC. Protein sequence: CASSYVPGKSYEQYF.

This chain joins TRBV2 and TRBJ2-7; 8 bases map to TRBD1. V lost 6 bases and J lost 1; bases outside the gene matches: 8. Per germline, CDR1 SNHLY and CDR2 FYNNEI. This CDR3 has 15 residues. The CDR3 DNA is TGTGCCAGCAGCGGGGGACAGGTTGATTCCTACGAGCAGTACTTC. Translated: CASSGGQVDSYEQYF.

This clone occurred once. The chain is built from TRBV30 and TRBJ2-1; 8 bases are a match to TRBD1. The CDR3 is 15 amino acids. Germline V gene data show CDR1 as GTSNPN and CDR2 as SVGIG (reference sequence). The V and J ends lost 6 bases and 4 bases, in that order; junction bases with no gene match: 11. This CDR3 is CACSDQGARYNEQFF. The CDR3 region has the DNA TGTGCCTGTTCTGACCAGGGGGCGCGGTACAATGAGCAGTTCTTC. Full variable domain (remainder filled in from reference TRBV30 and TRBJ2-1): SQTIHQWPATLVQPVGSPLSLECTVEGTSNPNLYWYRQAAGRGLQLLFYSVGIGQISSEVPQNLSASRPQDRQFILSSKKLLLSDSGFYLCACSDQGARYNEQFFGPGTRLTVL.

The chain has TRBV3-1 (or the pseudogene TRBV3-2) and TRBJ1-6, with TRBD1 matching 11 bases. Looked up from germline, CDR1 is LGHDT and CDR2 is YNNKEL (reference sequence). V was clipped by 2 bases and J by 14 bases; unmatched bases: 8. This CDR3 has 15 amino acids. CDR3 region: CASSQFGGQGGSLHF. The DNA for the CDR3 is TGTGCCAGCAGCCAATTCGGGGGACAGGGGGGTTCCCTCCACTTT.

This clone was picked up one time. The chain links TRBV6-4 to TRBJ1-2; 12 nucleotides align to TRBD1. This CDR3 is built from 17 residues. J was trimmed by 4 bases and V by 6 bases; bases with no gene match: 12. CDR1 and CDR2 (germline): MRHNA, SNTAGT. The CDR3 region has the DNA TGTGCCAGCAGACCCGGGACAGGGGGCCAACGTGGCTATGGCTACACCTTC. Its protein is CASRPGTGGQRGYGYTF.

This clone showed up just a few times. The rearrangement links TRBV19 to TRBJ2-7, with TRBD1 matching over 9 bases. This CDR3 contains 16 residues. Looked up from germline, CDR1 is LNHDA and CDR2 is SQIVND (reference sequence). Trimming cost V 4 bases and J 0 bases; bases outside gene matches: 7. The CDR3 DNA reads TGTGCCAGTAGTAGAGTTCCGGGACAGGGCTCCTACGAGCAGTACTTC. Its translation is CASSRVPGQGSYEQYF.

The V call is TRBV30, the J call TRBJ2-5; TRBD2 aligns across 12 bases. Germline CDR1 reads GTSNPN; CDR2 reads SVGIG (reference sequence). The J segment lost 3 bases and the V segment lost 4 bases, leaving 3 bases of the junction unmatched. The CDR3 totals 14 residues. CDR3 protein: CAWNRLAGEETQYF. CDR3 nucleotide sequence: TGTGCCTGGAACCGACTAGCGGGGGAAGAGACCCAGTACTTC. Supplemented by reference TRBV30 and TRBJ2-5, the full variable domain reads SQTIHQWPATLVQPVGSPLSLECTVEGTSNPNLYWYRQAAGRGLQLLFYSVGIGQISSEVPQNLSASRPQDRQFILSSKKLLLSDSGFYLCAWNRLAGEETQYFGPGTRLLVL.

The genes are TRBV6-4 and TRBJ2-3; D unresolved. CDR1 is MRHNA and CDR2 is SNTAGT in the germline V gene. There are 13 residues in the CDR3. The V end lost 2 bases, the J end lost 1 base, and 4 bases lay between the germline ends. The CDR3 protein is CASSDKGTDTQYF. Here the CDR3 DNA reads TGTGCCAGCAGTGACAAAGGCACAGATACGCAGTATTTT.

The V call is TRBV7-2, the J call TRBJ2-3, with 7 bases lining up with TRBD2. This CDR3 has 17 amino acids. Losses at the gene ends were 0 bases for V and 4 bases for J; bases not matched to a gene: 10. Germline V lookup: CDR1 SGHTA, CDR2 FQGNSA. CDR3 in DNA: TGTGCCAGCAGCTTAGCTCCTCCTCCGGGGAGGGCAGATACGCAGTATTTT. Translation: CASSLAPPPGRADTQYF.

The V gene is TRBV5-1, the J gene TRBJ2-3; 8 nucleotides match TRBD2. The CDR3 totals 14 residues. In germline, CDR1 is SGHRS, CDR2 YFSETQ. With V trimmed by 7 bases and J by 3 bases, 7 bases remained unmatched. The CDR3 bases are TGCGCCAGCTCCGGGGGGGGCCCAACAGATACGCAGTATTTT. Protein sequence: CASSGGGPTDTQYF. The full variable domain, with the rest looked up from reference TRBV5-1 and TRBJ2-3, is KAGVTQTPRYLIKTRGQQVTLSCSPISGHRSVSWYQQTPGQGLQFLFEYFSETQRNKGNFPGRFSGRQFSNSRSEMNVSTLELGDSALYLCASSGGGPTDTQYFGPGTRLTVL.

This chain joins TRBV10-3 and TRBJ1-1; TRBD1 matches at 8 bases. CDR3 length equals 13 residues. The germline gives CDR1 ENHRY, CDR2 SYGVKD. The trim removed 11 bases at V and 2 bases at J, leaving 7 bases unmatched. Written as DNA, the CDR3 is TGTGCCCTTAAACAGGGGGTAAACACTGAAGCTTTCTTT. Translated: CALKQGVNTEAFF.

The CDR3 DNA reads as TGCAGCGTTTCTCAGGGGGACAGGGGGAATGGCTACACCTTC. Its translation: CSVSQGDRGNGYTF. The rearrangement uses TRBV29-1 and TRBJ1-2; 11 bases are shared with TRBD1. V dropped 5 bases and J dropped 6; count of bases not matched to a gene: 8. Germline V gene lookup returns CDR1 SQVTM and CDR2 ANQGSEA. This CDR3 is 14 amino acids long.

The chain links TRBV19 to TRBJ2-2; 7 bases fit TRBD1. The J segment lost 1 base and the V segment lost 6 bases, leaving 2 bases of the junction unmatched. CDR1 and CDR2 from the germline V gene are LNHDA and SQIVND (reference sequence). This CDR3 has 14 amino acids. The CDR3 protein is CASRRTGNTGELFF. The CDR3 DNA is TGTGCCAGTAGGAGGACAGGGAACACCGGGGAGCTGTTTTTT.